The 2 T cell receptor beta chains below all came from one sample that was sequenced in a study of T cells in Graves' hyperthyroidism and ophthalmopathy. From RNA transcripts, TCR beta CDR3 regions were amplified. Using the HTBI primer set, a first-round RT-PCR was run on the TCR CDR3. TCRdb used MiXCR to reprocess the multiplex PCR reads, holding one entry per CDR3 protein. This sample has roughly 380,000 distinct CDR3 sequences, with around 14% found just once. The sample taken for sequencing was blood. These receptors were taken from a woman aged 60 to 75 with Graves' hyperthyroidism.

Only one count was recorded for this clonotype. The chain uses TRBV6-1 and TRBJ2-3; D is tentatively TRBD1 or TRBD2 (6 bases each). V was trimmed by 0 bases and J by 0 bases, leaving 10 bases between them. Germline V CDR1 and CDR2: MNHNS, SASEGT. This CDR3 has 16 amino acids. CDR3 loop: CASSEAPGASTDTQYF. CDR3 nucleotides: TGTGCCAGCAGTGAAGCGCCGGGGGCTAGCACAGATACGCAGTATTTT.

This clonotype was counted ten times or more. This chain connects TRBV6-2 or TRBV6-3 to TRBJ2-2, with 7 bases identical to TRBD1. CDR1 is MNHEY and CDR2 is SVGEGT in the germline V gene. Germline trimming cut 6 bases from V and 3 bases from J; bases unmatched to any gene: 7. The CDR3 consists of 15 residues. CDR3: CASRGPQGDTGELFF. As DNA, the CDR3 is TGTGCCAGCAGAGGCCCCCAGGGGGACACCGGGGAGCTGTTTTTT.